This T cell receptor beta chain derives from a study of blood T cell repertoires in COVID-19. Germline CDR1 reads SGHVS; CDR2 reads FQNEAQ. The CDR3 extends over 13 amino acids. V was clipped by 4 bases and J by 6 bases, with 10 bases between them. TCRdb's table, derived via immunoSEQ multiplex PCR, lists solely in-frame clones and lacks some. This table holds around 180,000 clones, less than 85% found once. The V call is TRBV7-8, the J call TRBJ1-5; possibly TRBD1 for D (6 bases). The sequenced sample was PBMCs or T cells enriched from blood (not recorded which). This clonotype was sampled from a man in his fifties or sixties who had recovered from COVID-19. The DNA of the CDR3 is TGTGCCAGCAGCTCTCAGGGGCGTCAGCCCCAGCATTTT. Amino acids: CASSSQGRQPQHF.